This T cell receptor (beta chain) is from a study of siplizumab effects on memory and regulatory T cells. For every sample, roughly 94,000 TCR templates were assayed. Measured with immunoSEQ multiplex PCR; TCRdb has only the in-frame clones, and not every one. The sample yields roughly 69,000 clones, approximately 87% seen once. Study conclusions and caveats: In siplizumab cultures, the suppressive function of proliferating Tregs remained unconfirmed. Sequences below about 10^-5 frequency were poorly captured, limiting mapping of alloreactive clones. Alloreactive sequences from unstimulated CD4+ memory cells fell significantly with siplizumab.

Comments on this clone: The antigen remains undetermined.

V lost 4 bases to trimming and J lost 4 bases; unmatched junction nucleotides: 10. The V gene's germline CDR1 is SGDLS and CDR2 YYNGEE. This CDR3 spans 16 amino acids. This TCR was sampled from a human donor in good health. V is TRBV9 and J is TRBJ2-1, with TRBD1 identical over 8 bases. The sequenced material came from memory CD4+ T cells sorted from blood. The CDR3, as DNA: TGTGCCAGCAGCCCCCGGACAGGGAAAGAATACAATGAGCAGTTCTTC. It encodes CASSPRTGKEYNEQFF.